This T cell receptor beta chain was recovered during a study of T cells in Graves' hyperthyroidism and ophthalmopathy. The study excluded patients with uncontrolled infection, other autoimmune disease, pregnancy or lactation. Researchers amplified the TCR beta CDR3 regions from RNA transcripts. TCR CDR3 regions were first amplified by RT-PCR with HTBI primers. TCRdb recomputed calls from the multiplex PCR reads with MiXCR, one row per CDR3 protein. The sample lists approximately 590,000 distinct CDR3 sequences; approximately 14% were seen once. The CDR3 totals 17 residues. The junction had 7 bases not matched to a gene; V was cut back by 4 bases and J by 5 bases. Germline V gene data show CDR1 as KGHSH and CDR2 as LQKENI.

This clonotype was sampled from a woman aged 25 to 39 with Graves' hyperthyroidism. This chain connects TRBV18 to TRBJ2-2, with 13 positions matching TRBD2. The sequenced material came from blood. The CDR3 DNA reads TGTGCCAGCTCACGGCCCGGGACTAGCGGGATTACCGGGGAGCTGTTTTTT. Encoded protein: CASSRPGTSGITGELFF.